A single sample is the source of the 5 T cell receptor beta chains below, sequenced in a study of blood T cells in healthy people across ages. With a J-beta primer mix and a sample-barcoded 5' primer, a second PCR ran roughly 6 to 11 cycles. TCRdb re-derived calls from the 5' RACE reads in MiXCR, one entry per CDR3 protein. The sample contains 920,000 or so distinct CDR3 sequences, under 55% of which appear only once. The sequenced sample consisted of blood. The receptors shown here come from a woman aged 60 to 75 in good health.

The chain couples TRBV10-3 to TRBJ2-1; D might be TRBD2 (6 bases). Trimming pared 3 bases from V and 5 bases from J, leaving 11 bases between. The germline gives CDR1 ENHRY, CDR2 SYGVKD. The CDR3 has 14 residues. Written as DNA, the CDR3 is TGTGCCATCAGTGACGCGGGACGGGACAATGAGCAGTTCTTC. Its protein product is CAISDAGRDNEQFF.

The chain has TRBV10-3 and TRBJ1-5; 7 bases match TRBD1. The germline V gene has CDR1 ENHRY and CDR2 SYGVKD. With V trimmed by 6 bases and J by 4 bases, 6 bases remained unmatched. This CDR3 contains 14 residues. The CDR3 spells CAISDGTANQPQHF. The DNA of the CDR3 is TGTGCCATCAGCGACGGGACAGCTAATCAGCCCCAGCATTTT.

The rearrangement links TRBV29-1 to TRBJ2-7; D possibly corresponds to TRBD2 (5 bases). Trimming took 3 bases from V and 7 from J, leaving 16 bases between them. The CDR3 runs 13 residues. The germline V gene has CDR1 SQVTM and CDR2 ANQGSEA. The CDR3 reads CSVDRGPFGEQYF. For the CDR3, the DNA is TGCAGCGTTGATAGAGGGCCCTTTGGGGAGCAGTACTTC.

This chain connects TRBV4-1 to TRBJ2-1; a possible D gene is TRBD1 (5 bases). The CDR3 sequence is 15 residues long. Germline lookup yields CDR1 MGHRA and CDR2 YSYEKL. Trimming cost V 0 bases and J 4 bases, with 10 bases left between them. The chain's CDR3 is CASSQDPQGYNEQFF. The CDR3 coding sequence is TGCGCCAGCAGCCAAGATCCGCAGGGTTACAATGAGCAGTTCTTC.

Concerning this clonotype itself: One base away lies a much larger clone, so this may be a sequencing read error. The chain carries TRBV5-1 and TRBJ2-1; 10 bases are shared with TRBD1. V shed 3 bases, J shed 6 bases, and the junction held 6 bases outside the gene matches. Germline V gives CDR1 SGHRS, CDR2 YFSETQ. This CDR3 is built from 15 residues. CDR3 DNA: TGCGCCAGCAGCTGGGGGGGACAGGGGAGCAATGAGCAGTTCTTC. Its protein is CASSWGGQGSNEQFF.